In this sample, the clone carrying this T cell receptor (beta chain) turned up many times. The ends were cut back, 2 bases at V and 2 bases at J, with 16 bases in the middle. The CDR3 contains 17 residues. The CDR3 regions of TCR beta were amplified from RNA transcripts. First-round RT-PCR targeting the TCR CDR3 was performed with the HTBI primer set. TCRdb passed the multiplex PCR reads through MiXCR, listing each CDR3 protein once. In the table there are around 620,000 distinct CDR3 sequences, roughly 46% of which are singletons. This specimen comes from a study of T cells in Graves' hyperthyroidism and ophthalmopathy.

V usage is TRBV12-3 or TRBV12-4 and J usage is TRBJ1-5; tentative D call: TRBD1 (5 bases). The sample consisted of peripheral blood or thyroid tissue (not recorded which). The TCR was taken from an adult woman with Graves' disease, either hyperthyroidism or ophthalmopathy (not recorded which). In nucleotides, the CDR3 is TGTGCCAGCAGTTTAAATCAGGGACCGATGGGCAATCAGCCCCAGCATTTT. This sequence encodes CASSLNQGPMGNQPQHF.